Sequencing of this TCR beta chain was carried out in a study of blood T cells in healthy people across ages. This clonotype came up many times. V lost 3 bases, J lost 5 bases, and 10 bases lay in between. CDR1 is SQVTM, CDR2 ANQGSEA, per germline. This CDR3 has 13 amino acids. Next came a second PCR, run for roughly 7 to 12 cycles, which used a sample-barcoded 5' primer along with a J-beta primer mix. TCRdb reanalysed the 5' RACE reads using MiXCR and keeps one entry per CDR3 protein. The sample consists of 850,000 to 1,100,000 distinct CDR3 sequences, more than 30% of them appearing once. The rearrangement uses TRBV29-1 and TRBJ1-4; D may be TRBD1 (5 bases). The source material was blood. The TCR was taken from a man younger than 30 in good health. The CDR3 sequence is CSVDQGGNEKLFF. CDR3 DNA: TGCAGCGTTGACCAGGGTGGGAATGAAAAACTGTTTTTT. Variable domain in full (rest from reference TRBV29-1 and TRBJ1-4): SAVISQKPSRDICQRGTSLTIQCQVDSQVTMMFWYRQQPGQSLTLIATANQGSEATYESGFVIDKFPISRPNLTFSTLTVSNMSPEDSSIYLCSVDQGGNEKLFFGSGTQLSVL.